This T cell receptor beta chain was observed in a study of graft-versus-host responses after intestinal transplantation. The overall study: Anti-thymocyte globulin served as induction for all recipients, who then took tacrolimus and steroids for approximately three years.

This clone was seen once. The antigen remains undetermined. Overall study findings and caveats: GvH clones detected in recipient marrow included some appearing first in ileum or blood. There was an association between peak levels of circulating GvH clones and early post-transplant HvG declines.

Deletions cut 3 bases from V and 4 bases from J, with 10 bases between. The V gene's germline CDR1 is LGHNT and CDR2 FRNRAP. The CDR3 covers 14 residues. Clones were sequenced by immunoSEQ multiplex PCR, and TCRdb holds only the in-frame ones, with some missing. The sample contains over 65,000 clones, approximately 90% of which appear only once. The sequenced sample was unstimulated CD8+ T cells sorted from spleen or lymph node cells, obtained before transplant. This sequence joins TRBV12-5 and TRBJ1-3, with unresolved D. The clonotype comes from a human donor who was the organ donor for an intestinal transplant. The CDR3: CASGFIGSGNTIYF. CDR3 nucleotides: TGTGCTAGTGGTTTTATCGGGAGCGGAAACACCATATATTTT. Complete variable domain (other parts from reference TRBV12-5 and TRBJ1-3): DARVTQTPRHKVTEMGQEVTMRCQPILGHNTVFWYRQTMMQGLELLAYFRNRAPLDDSGMPKDRFSAEMPDATLATLKIQPSEPRDSAVYFCASGFIGSGNTIYFGEGSWLTVV.